This T cell receptor (beta chain) is from a study of T cells in Graves' hyperthyroidism and ophthalmopathy. This clonotype occurred many times. Amplified regions were TCR beta CDR3 sequences from RNA transcripts. With the HTBI primer set, the TCR CDR3 went through a first round of RT-PCR. In TCRdb, the multiplex PCR reads were re-called with MiXCR into one record per CDR3 protein. The sample lists about 530,000 distinct CDR3 sequences; about a sixth were seen once. Sample: blood. This TCR was sampled from a young woman with Graves' ophthalmopathy.

CDR3 loop: CAITVTSGRSTGELFF. DNA for the CDR3: TGTGCCATCACCGTGACTAGCGGGAGAAGCACCGGGGAGCTGTTTTTT. The rearrangement joins TRBV10-3 to TRBJ2-2; 12 bases align to TRBD2. The germline gives CDR1 ENHRY, CDR2 SYGVKD. The ends lost 7 bases at V and 4 bases at J; junction bases unmatched: 7. The CDR3 is 16 residues long.